This TCR beta chain was captured by sequencing in a study of T-cell memory formation after mild COVID-19. Notes on the study in general: Clones contracting across day 15 to 85 had a balanced CD4/CD8 profile; later expanding clones leaned CD4+. Most CD4+ clones that shrank were in CM and EM, while CD8+ ones turned up in EMRA.

The V gene's germline CDR1 is SGHRS and CDR2 YFSETQ. The CDR3 sequence is 14 residues long. V lost 5 bases, J lost 5 bases, and 16 bases lay in between. TCRdb re-called the 5' RACE reads with MiXCR, one entry per CDR3 protein. The sample yields about 470,000 distinct CDR3 sequences, around a quarter seen once. Concerning this clonotype: Its antigen is unknown.

The TCR was taken from an adult woman who had mild COVID-19 (a few samples of this study predate the infection). Cell type and time point are not known. The sequencing sample was made of PBMCs or a T cell subset sorted from them (not recorded which). J is TRBJ1-1 and V is TRBV5-1, with D perhaps matching TRBD1 (6 bases). The CDR3 spells CASRTAGTRTEAFF. CDR3 sequence (DNA): TGCGCCAGCAGGACCGCCGGGACACGAACTGAAGCTTTCTTT. The whole variable domain, filled in from reference TRBV5-1 and TRBJ1-1, reads KAGVTQTPRYLIKTRGQQVTLSCSPISGHRSVSWYQQTPGQGLQFLFEYFSETQRNKGNFPGRFSGRQFSNSRSEMNVSTLELGDSALYLCASRTAGTRTEAFFGQGTRLTVV.